Given below is one TCR beta chain in context. Its antigen is currently unknown. Time point given: week 11, during vaccination. The investigators gave 300 ug of mutant IDH1 20-mer peptide in each vaccine dose, together with topical imiquimod. The sample is drawn from a study of a mutant IDH1 vaccine in newly diagnosed glioma. Study background: Treated patients showed a male proportion of approximately 60%, a female proportion of approximately 40%, and a mean age of approximately 40 years.

Germline V CDR1 and CDR2: SGHNT, YYREEE (reference sequence). V lost 5 bases to trimming and J lost 4 bases, with 16 bases between them. CDR3 length equals 14 residues. Generated by immunoSEQ multiplex PCR, the TCRdb table keeps only in-frame clones and is missing some. Of some 60,000 clones listed, more than 80% are singletons. The sequence derives from a man aged 30 to 45 with glioma. The chain employs TRBV5-4 and TRBJ2-7, with TRBD1 as a possible D gene (6 bases). The sample consisted of PBMCs, taken from a glioma patient whose treatment included an IDH1 peptide vaccine. The CDR3 reads CASSSEVGAYEQYF. DNA for the CDR3: TGTGCCAGCAGTTCCGAGGTGGGGGCTTACGAGCAGTACTTC.